This T cell receptor (beta chain) is drawn from a study of T cell repertoires in cytomegalovirus infection. Background on the study: Indicated by public TCR beta signatures were CMV infection and matching HLA type.

MiXCR was run by TCRdb on the reads, yielding one entry per CDR3 protein. The sample shows around 85,000 distinct CDR3 sequences, around half of them seen only once. There are a few counts of this clonotype. Its antigen is currently unknown. The junction had 5 bases not matched to a gene; V was cut back by 0 bases and J by 0 bases. CDR1 is MNHEY and CDR2 is SVGAGI in the germline V gene. This CDR3 contains 17 residues. General study points: HLA-C-restricted CMV-specific TCR beta clonotypes prevailed in the ex vivo response. Summed frequency of shared TCR beta families picked out CMV carriers who also had the relevant HLA.

This clonotype was obtained from a human donor in good health (CMV status not recorded). Some clones in this sample may be carry-over from other donors' samples. Specimen: CD8+ T cells from cultured PBMCs, collected from culture after CMV antigen stimulation. The chain is built from TRBV6-5 and TRBJ2-3; 8 bases line up with TRBD2. The CDR3 reads CASSYSGREASTDTQYF. The CDR3, as DNA: TGTGCCAGCAGTTACTCTGGGCGGGAGGCTAGCACAGATACGCAGTATTTT.